The 14 T cell receptor beta chains below come from one sample, sequenced in a study of OX40 agonist ivuxolimab in advanced cancers. Some clones are missing from TCRdb's copy, which holds only in-frame ones; the method was immunoSEQ multiplex PCR. The data contain over 90,000 clones, roughly nine tenths of them seen just once; the ten biggest clones take up over 4.5%. The material sequenced was CD4+ or CD8+ T cells sorted from blood, taken in a trial of the OX40 agonist ivuxolimab. Source of these receptors: an adult with an advanced solid tumor such as melanoma, head and neck, liver or kidney cancer.

The chain couples TRBV10-2 to TRBJ1-2; D may be TRBD1 (5 bases). V was pared by 5 bases and J by 4 bases, with 20 bases between. CDR3 size: 16 residues. CDR1 WSHSY and CDR2 SAAADI come from the germline V gene. The CDR3 here is CASSPGARTAFYGYTF. The DNA for the CDR3 is TGCGCCAGCAGTCCTGGGGCTCGTACAGCTTTCTATGGCTACACCTTC.

This clone was seen a single time. The chain joins TRBV27 to TRBJ1-4, with 9 bases aligning to TRBD1. The germline V gene encodes CDR1 MNHEY and CDR2 SMNVEV (reference sequence). There are 15 residues in the CDR3. Germline trimming cut 6 bases from V and 4 bases from J; bases unmatched to any gene: 6. The DNA of the CDR3 is TGTGCCAGCAGCCGCCCGGGACAGGGTAATGAAAAACTGTTTTTT. Translation: CASSRPGQGNEKLFF.

This sequence joins TRBV11-2 and TRBJ1-5, with 9 bases fitting TRBD1. The junction had 7 bases not matched to a gene; V was cut back by 5 bases and J by 5 bases. Germline-derived CDR1 and CDR2 are SGHAT and FQNNGV. The CDR3 has 15 amino acids. CDR3 in amino acids: CASSLGQGRYQPQHF. The CDR3, as DNA: TGTGCCAGCAGCCTGGGACAGGGAAGGTATCAGCCCCAGCATTTT.

This chain connects TRBV11-3 to TRBJ1-3; unclear D gene. Per germline, CDR1 SGHNT and CDR2 YENEEA. Trimming removed 6 bases from V and 0 bases from J, with 6 bases in between. The CDR3 loop spans 13 amino acids. The CDR3 sequence is CASSLISGNTIYF. The CDR3 nucleotides read TGTGCCAGCAGTTTAATCTCTGGAAACACCATATATTTT. Supplemented by reference TRBV11-3 and TRBJ1-3, the full variable domain reads EAGVVQSPRYKIIEKKQPVAFWCNPISGHNTLYWYLQNLGQGPELLIRYENEEAVDDSQLPKDRFSAERLKGVDSTLKIQPAELGDSAVYLCASSLISGNTIYFGEGSWLTVV.

The V gene is TRBV30, the J gene TRBJ2-4; 8 positions match TRBD1. After removal of 8 bases from V and 1 base from J, the junction contained 4 bases not matched to a gene. The CDR3 is 13 amino acids. Germline V gene lookup returns CDR1 GTSNPN and CDR2 SVGIG (reference sequence). DNA for the CDR3: TGTGCCGGTCAGGGGGCCGCCAAAAACATTCAGTACTTC. Its translation: CAGQGAAKNIQYF.

For the CDR3, the DNA is TGCGCCAGCAGCCGTCTGGGACTAGCGGGAGTACGGGACACCGGGGAGCTGTTTTTT. Residues: CASSRLGLAGVRDTGELFF. The V gene is TRBV5-1, the J gene TRBJ2-2, with TRBD2 identical over 14 bases. The CDR3 is made up of 19 amino acids. Losses at the gene ends were 4 bases for V and 3 bases for J; bases not matched to a gene: 11. Per the germline V gene, CDR1 is SGHRS and CDR2 is YFSETQ.

J is TRBJ1-1 and V is TRBV19; possible D gene TRBD1, 5 bases. The germline V gene has CDR1 LNHDA and CDR2 SQIVND (reference sequence). The CDR3 length is 15 residues. V dropped 2 bases and J dropped 1 base, with 11 bases sitting between them. The CDR3 nucleotides are TGTGCCAGTAGTATAAGAGGCGGGGGGAACACTGAAGCTTTCTTT. Protein sequence: CASSIRGGGNTEAFF.

This clone was detected only a few times. The chain combines TRBV14 with TRBJ1-4; 11 bases align to TRBD1. CDR1 and CDR2 from the germline V gene are SGHDN and FVKESK. Trimming took 0 bases from V and 8 from J; bases not matched to a gene: 8. The CDR3 spans 17 residues. The chain's CDR3 is CASSQDQWTGGSEKLFF. CDR3 bases: TGTGCCAGCAGCCAAGATCAATGGACAGGGGGCTCCGAAAAACTGTTTTTT.

V usage is TRBV30 and J usage is TRBJ1-4; D not resolved. V lost 4 bases to trimming and J lost 0 bases, with 15 bases between them. CDR3 size: 16 residues. CDR1 GTSNPN and CDR2 SVGIG come from the germline V gene (reference sequence). Here the CDR3 DNA reads TGTGCCTGGAATCGGGTCCCCATAGCAACTAATGAAAAACTGTTTTTT. Amino acid sequence: CAWNRVPIATNEKLFF.

This chain joins TRBV6-4 and TRBJ2-1; D is possibly TRBD2 (5 bases). The CDR3 consists of 13 residues. With 4 bases removed from V and 9 bases from J, the gap between germline ends came to 13 bases. The germline V gene encodes CDR1 MRHNA and CDR2 SNTAGT. CDR3 region: CASSGRTDTEQFF. As DNA, the CDR3 is TGTGCCAGCAGTGGCCGGACTGATACTGAGCAGTTCTTC.

The chain has TRBV6-6 and TRBJ2-1, with 9 bases matching TRBD2. Germline trimming cut 7 bases from V and 0 bases from J; bases unmatched to any gene: 4. The germline V gene encodes CDR1 MNHNY and CDR2 SVGAGI (reference sequence). The CDR3 covers 15 residues. As DNA, the CDR3 is TGTGCCAGCACGGTTAGCGGGGGCTCCTACAATGAGCAGTTCTTC. Translating it yields CASTVSGGSYNEQFF.

The chain is built from TRBV5-6 and TRBJ1-1; D ambiguous. V was trimmed by 1 base and J by 0 bases, leaving 7 bases between them. The CDR3 consists of 14 residues. CDR1 is SGHDT, CDR2 YYEEEE, per germline. CDR3 DNA sequence: TGTGCCAGCAGCTTGTCACAGTTGAACACTGAAGCTTTCTTT. This translates into CASSLSQLNTEAFF.

For the CDR3, the DNA is TGTGCCAGCAGTAAACAACCTCCAGGTATGCGAGCGGGGGCCAACGTCCTGACTTTC. This codes for CASSKQPPGMRAGANVLTF. The chain links TRBV27 to TRBJ2-6, with D unclear. This CDR3 has 19 residues. The V gene's germline CDR1 is MNHEY and CDR2 SMNVEV (reference sequence). V lost 5 bases and J 4 bases, leaving 24 bases between the germline ends.

The genes are TRBV7-9 and TRBJ2-1; D is undetermined. Germline assignment: CDR1 SEHNR and CDR2 FQNEAQ (reference sequence). The CDR3 runs 16 residues. The V end lost 5 bases, the J end lost 0 bases, and 14 bases lay between the germline ends. CDR3 nucleotide sequence: TGTGCCAGCAGCCCTGTTACTACCAGCTCCTACAATGAGCAGTTCTTC. Residues: CASSPVTTSSYNEQFF.